The clone carrying this TCR beta chain appeared many times. Its antigen remains unknown. Unique molecular identifiers (one per individual cDNA molecule) were attached. MiXCR, applied by TCRdb to the 5' RACE reads, yields one record per CDR3 protein. The table lists about 79,000 distinct CDR3 sequences, 11% of them singletons. Trimming took 5 bases from V and 4 from J, leaving 13 bases between them. The CDR3 runs 14 residues. Germline V lookup: CDR1 SGHRS, CDR2 YFSETQ. This specimen comes from a study of early T cells in non-severe SARS-CoV-2 infection. The overall study: Unsorted whole-blood RNA was sequenced in bulk, leaving chains unpaired. Findings and caveats of the study: VDJdb-based matching was biased toward anti-spike CD8 responses and missed private and CD4 specificities.

The sample was whole blood. The rearrangement uses TRBV5-1 and TRBJ2-1; D gene uncertain. The TCR comes from an adult who was a healthcare worker with PCR-confirmed SARS-CoV-2 infection or an uninfected control (not recorded which). The CDR3 DNA reads as TGCGCCAGCAGTAGGAACACTGGGTACAATGAGCAGTTCTTC. The encoded protein is CASSRNTGYNEQFF.